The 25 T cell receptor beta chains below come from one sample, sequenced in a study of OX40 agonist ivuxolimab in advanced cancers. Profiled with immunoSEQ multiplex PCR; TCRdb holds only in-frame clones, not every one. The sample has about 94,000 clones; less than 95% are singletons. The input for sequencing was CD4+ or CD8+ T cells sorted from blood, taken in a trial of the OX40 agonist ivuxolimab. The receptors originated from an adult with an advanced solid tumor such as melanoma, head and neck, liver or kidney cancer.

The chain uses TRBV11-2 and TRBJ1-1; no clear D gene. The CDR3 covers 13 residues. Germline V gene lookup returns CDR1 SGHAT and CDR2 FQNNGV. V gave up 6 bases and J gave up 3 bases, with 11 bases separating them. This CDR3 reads CASRSAGHTEAFF. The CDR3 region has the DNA TGTGCCAGCAGGTCCGCCGGACACACTGAAGCTTTCTTT.

The CDR3 protein is CASSEALRGGSATDTQYF. The CDR3 region has the DNA TGTGCCAGCAGTGAAGCGCTTCGAGGCGGGAGCGCCACAGATACGCAGTATTTT. The genes are TRBV2 and TRBJ2-3, with 7 bases matching TRBD2. CDR1 and CDR2 (germline): SNHLY, FYNNEI. After removal of 0 bases from V and 2 bases from J, the junction contained 11 bases not matched to a gene. The CDR3 runs 18 residues. The variable domain in full, with the rest retrieved from reference TRBV2 and TRBJ2-3, is EPEVTQTPSHQVTQMGQEVILRCVPISNHLYFYWYRQILGQKVEFLVSFYNNEISEKSEIFDDQFSVERPDGSNFTLKIRSTKLEDSAMYFCASSEALRGGSATDTQYFGPGTRLTVL.

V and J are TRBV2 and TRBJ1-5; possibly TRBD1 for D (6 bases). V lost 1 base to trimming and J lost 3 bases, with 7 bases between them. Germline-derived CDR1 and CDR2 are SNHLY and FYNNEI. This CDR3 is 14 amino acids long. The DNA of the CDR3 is TGTGCCAGCAGTGAAGGGACAGTCAATCAGCCCCAGCATTTT. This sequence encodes CASSEGTVNQPQHF.

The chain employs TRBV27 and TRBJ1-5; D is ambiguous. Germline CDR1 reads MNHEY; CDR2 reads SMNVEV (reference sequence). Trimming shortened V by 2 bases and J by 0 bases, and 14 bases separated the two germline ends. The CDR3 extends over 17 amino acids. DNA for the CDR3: TGTGCCAGCAGTTTAAGTTGGGTGAGTCTTAGCAATCAGCCCCAGCATTTT. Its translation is CASSLSWVSLSNQPQHF.

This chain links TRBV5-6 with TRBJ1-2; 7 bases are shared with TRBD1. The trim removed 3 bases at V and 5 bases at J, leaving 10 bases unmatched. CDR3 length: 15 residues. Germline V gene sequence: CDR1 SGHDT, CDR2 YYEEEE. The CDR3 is CASSSAGTEVYGYTF. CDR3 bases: TGTGCCAGCAGCTCGGCCGGGACAGAAGTTTATGGCTACACCTTC.

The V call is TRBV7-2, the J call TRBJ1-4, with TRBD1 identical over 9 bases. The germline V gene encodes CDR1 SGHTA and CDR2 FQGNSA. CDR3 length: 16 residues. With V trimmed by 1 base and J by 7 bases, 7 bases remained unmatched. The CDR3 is CASSLGPGQGREKLFF. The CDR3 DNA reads TGTGCCAGCAGCTTAGGTCCGGGACAGGGACGTGAAAAACTGTTTTTT. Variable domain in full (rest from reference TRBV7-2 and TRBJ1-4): GAGVSQSPSNKVTEKGKDVELRCDPISGHTALYWYRQSLGQGLEFLIYFQGNSAPDKSGLPSDRFSAERTGGSVSTLTIQRTQQEDSAVYLCASSLGPGQGREKLFFGSGTQLSVL.

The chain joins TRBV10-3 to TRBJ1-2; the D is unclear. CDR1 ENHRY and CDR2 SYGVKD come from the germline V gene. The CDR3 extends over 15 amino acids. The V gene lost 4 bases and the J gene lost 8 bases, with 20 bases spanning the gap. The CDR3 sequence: CAISVPSPGGSGYTF. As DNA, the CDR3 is TGTGCCATCAGTGTACCGTCGCCGGGAGGTTCCGGCTACACCTTC.

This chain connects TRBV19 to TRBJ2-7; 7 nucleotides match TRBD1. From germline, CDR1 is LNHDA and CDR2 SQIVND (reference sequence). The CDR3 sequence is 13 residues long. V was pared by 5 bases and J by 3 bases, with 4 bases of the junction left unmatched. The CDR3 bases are TGTGCCAGTAGTCCGAGACAGGGCTACGAGCAGTACTTC. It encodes CASSPRQGYEQYF.

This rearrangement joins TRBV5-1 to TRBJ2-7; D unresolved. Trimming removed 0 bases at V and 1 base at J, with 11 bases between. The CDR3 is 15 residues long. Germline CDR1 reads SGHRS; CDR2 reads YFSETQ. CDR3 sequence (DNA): TGCGCCAGCAGCTTGGTCCCCCAATTATCCTACGAGCAGTACTTC. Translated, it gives CASSLVPQLSYEQYF.

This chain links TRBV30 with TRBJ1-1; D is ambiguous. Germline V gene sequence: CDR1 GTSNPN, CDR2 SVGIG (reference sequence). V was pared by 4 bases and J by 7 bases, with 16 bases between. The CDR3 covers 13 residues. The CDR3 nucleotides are TGTGCCTGGACCCCTAGAACTCGACTTGAAGCTTTCTTT. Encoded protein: CAWTPRTRLEAFF.

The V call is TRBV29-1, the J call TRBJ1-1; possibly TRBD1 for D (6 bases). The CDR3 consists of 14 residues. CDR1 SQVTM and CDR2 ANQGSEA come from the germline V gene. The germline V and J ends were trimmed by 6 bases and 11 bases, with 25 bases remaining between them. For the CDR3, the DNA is TGCAGCGTGGATCGAACAGGGTTAGGGACGTGGGCTTTCTTT. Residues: CSVDRTGLGTWAFF.

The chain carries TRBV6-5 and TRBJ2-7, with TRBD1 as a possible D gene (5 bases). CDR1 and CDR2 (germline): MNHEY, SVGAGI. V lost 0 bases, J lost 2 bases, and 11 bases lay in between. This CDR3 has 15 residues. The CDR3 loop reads CASSYSVGVPYEQYF. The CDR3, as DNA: TGTGCCAGCAGTTACTCGGTAGGGGTGCCCTACGAGCAGTACTTC.

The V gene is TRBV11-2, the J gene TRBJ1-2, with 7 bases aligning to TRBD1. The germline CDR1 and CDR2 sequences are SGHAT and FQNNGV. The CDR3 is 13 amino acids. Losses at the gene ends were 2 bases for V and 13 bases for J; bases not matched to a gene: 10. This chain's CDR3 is CASSLMGQSGCTF. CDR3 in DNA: TGTGCCAGCAGCTTAATGGGACAGAGCGGTTGCACCTTC.

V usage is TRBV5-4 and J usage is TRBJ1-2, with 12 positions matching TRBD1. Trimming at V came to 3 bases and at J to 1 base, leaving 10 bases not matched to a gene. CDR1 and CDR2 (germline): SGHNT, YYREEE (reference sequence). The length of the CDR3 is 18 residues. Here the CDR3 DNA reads TGTGCCAGCAGCTACCTCGGGACAGGGGGCGCGAGTAACTATGGCTACACCTTC. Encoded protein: CASSYLGTGGASNYGYTF.

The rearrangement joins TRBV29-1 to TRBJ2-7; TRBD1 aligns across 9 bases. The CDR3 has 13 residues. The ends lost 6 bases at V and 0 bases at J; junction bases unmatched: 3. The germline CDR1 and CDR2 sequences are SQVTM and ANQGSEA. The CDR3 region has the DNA TGCAGCGTCCCGGGACAGGGCTCCTACGAGCAGTACTTC. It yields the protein CSVPGQGSYEQYF.

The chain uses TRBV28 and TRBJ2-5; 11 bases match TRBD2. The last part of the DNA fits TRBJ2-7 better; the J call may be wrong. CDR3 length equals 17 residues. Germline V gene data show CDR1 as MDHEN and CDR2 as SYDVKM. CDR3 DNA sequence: TGTGCCAGCAGTTTGGCTAGCGGGAGGATAAGCTCCTACGAGCAGTACTTC. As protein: CASSLASGRISSYEQYF.

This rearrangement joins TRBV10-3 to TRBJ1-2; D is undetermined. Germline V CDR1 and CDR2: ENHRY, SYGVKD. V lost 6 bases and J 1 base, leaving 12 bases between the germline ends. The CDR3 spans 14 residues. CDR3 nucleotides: TGTGCCATCAGGGGAGTTAAGGATAACTATGGCTACACCTTC. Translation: CAIRGVKDNYGYTF.

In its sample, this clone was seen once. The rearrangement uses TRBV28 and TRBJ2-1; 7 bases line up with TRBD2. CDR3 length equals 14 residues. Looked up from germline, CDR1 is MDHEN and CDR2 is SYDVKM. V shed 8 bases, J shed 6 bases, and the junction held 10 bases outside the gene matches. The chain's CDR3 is CASALTSPSNEQFF. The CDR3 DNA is TGTGCCAGCGCTTTGACTAGCCCAAGCAATGAGCAGTTCTTC.

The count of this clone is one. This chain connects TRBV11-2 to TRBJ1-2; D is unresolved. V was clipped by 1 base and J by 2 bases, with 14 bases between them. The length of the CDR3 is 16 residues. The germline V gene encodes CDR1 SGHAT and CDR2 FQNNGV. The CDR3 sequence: CASSLAVGQTNYGYTF. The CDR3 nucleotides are TGTGCCAGCAGCTTAGCGGTAGGGCAAACGAACTATGGCTACACCTTC.

The CDR3 reads CASSSSQSSNYGYTF. CDR3 DNA sequence: TGTGCCAGCAGCTCCTCGCAATCATCTAACTATGGCTACACCTTC. The V and J genes are TRBV7-2 and TRBJ1-2, with D unresolved. The CDR3 contains 15 residues. The germline V gene encodes CDR1 SGHTA and CDR2 FQGNSA. Trimming shortened V by 4 bases and J by 0 bases, and 12 bases separated the two germline ends.

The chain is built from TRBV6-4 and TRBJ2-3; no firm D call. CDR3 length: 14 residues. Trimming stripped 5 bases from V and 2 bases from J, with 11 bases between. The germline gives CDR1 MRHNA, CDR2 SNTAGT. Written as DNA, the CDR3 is TGTGCCAGCAGTCCAGACCCCTTCACAGATACGCAGTATTTT. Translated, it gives CASSPDPFTDTQYF.

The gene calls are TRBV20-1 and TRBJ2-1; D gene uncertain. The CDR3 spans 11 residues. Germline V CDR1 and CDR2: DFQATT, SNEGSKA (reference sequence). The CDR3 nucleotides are TGCAGCTCGCAGAACTACAATGAGCAGTTCTTC. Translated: CSSQNYNEQFF.

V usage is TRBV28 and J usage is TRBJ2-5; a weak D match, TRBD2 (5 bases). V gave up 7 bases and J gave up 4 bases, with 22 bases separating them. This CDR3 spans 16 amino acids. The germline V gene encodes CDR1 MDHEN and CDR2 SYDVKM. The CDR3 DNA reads TGTGCCAGCATCACGGGATCGGGGATTAATTTAGAGACCCAGTACTTC. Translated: CASITGSGINLETQYF.

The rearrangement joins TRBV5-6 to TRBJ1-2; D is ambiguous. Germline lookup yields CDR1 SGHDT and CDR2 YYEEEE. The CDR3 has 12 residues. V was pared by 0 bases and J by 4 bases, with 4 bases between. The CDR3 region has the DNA TGTGCCAGCAGCTTGGGGTCCTATGGCTACACCTTC. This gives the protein CASSLGSYGYTF. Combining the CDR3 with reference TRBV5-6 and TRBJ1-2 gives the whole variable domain DAGVTQSPTHLIKTRGQQVTLRCSPKSGHDTVSWYQQALGQGPQFIFQYYEEEERQRGNFPDRFSGHQFPNYSSELNVNALLLGDSALYLCASSLGSYGYTFGSGTRLTVV.

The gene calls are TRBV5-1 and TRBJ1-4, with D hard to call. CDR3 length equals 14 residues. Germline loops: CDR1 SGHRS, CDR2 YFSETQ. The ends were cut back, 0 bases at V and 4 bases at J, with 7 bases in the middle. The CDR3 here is CASSLGGVNEKLFF. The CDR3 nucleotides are TGCGCCAGCAGCTTGGGCGGAGTTAATGAAAAACTGTTTTTT.